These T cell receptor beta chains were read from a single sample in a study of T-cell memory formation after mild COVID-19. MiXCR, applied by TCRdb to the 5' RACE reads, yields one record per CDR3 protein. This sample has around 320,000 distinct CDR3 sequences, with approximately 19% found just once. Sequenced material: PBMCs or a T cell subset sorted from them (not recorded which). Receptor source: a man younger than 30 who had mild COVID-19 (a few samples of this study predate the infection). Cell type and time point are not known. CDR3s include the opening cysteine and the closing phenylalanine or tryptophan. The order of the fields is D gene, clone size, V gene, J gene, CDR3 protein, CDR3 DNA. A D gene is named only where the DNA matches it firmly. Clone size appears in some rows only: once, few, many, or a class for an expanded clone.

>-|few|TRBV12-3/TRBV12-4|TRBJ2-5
CASSSQGETQYF
TGTGCCAGCAGTTCACAGGGAGAGACCCAGTACTTC
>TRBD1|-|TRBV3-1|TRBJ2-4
CASSQDMGQGNIQYF
TGTGCCAGCAGCCAAGATATGGGACAGGGAAACATTCAGTACTTC
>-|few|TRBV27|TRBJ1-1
CASSSWENTEAFF
TGTGCCAGCAGTTCCTGGGAAAACACTGAAGCTTTCTTT
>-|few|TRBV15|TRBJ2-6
CATSRDPVGANVLTF
TGTGCCACCAGCAGAGACCCGGTTGGGGCCAACGTCCTGACTTTC
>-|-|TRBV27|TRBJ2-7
CASWDRQTPYEQYF
TGTGCCAGCTGGGACCGCCAAACACCCTACGAGCAGTACTTC
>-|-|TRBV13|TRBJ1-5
CASSLGRSGNQPQHF
TGTGCCAGCAGCTTAGGACGGTCAGGCAATCAGCCCCAGCATTTT
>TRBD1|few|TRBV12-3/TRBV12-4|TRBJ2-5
CASSSTTGGETQYF
TGTGCCAGCAGTTCTACGACAGGGGGGGAGACCCAGTACTTC
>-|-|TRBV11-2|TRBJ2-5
CASSLDRPSAQETQYF
TGTGCCAGCAGCTTAGATAGGCCATCGGCCCAAGAGACCCAGTACTTC
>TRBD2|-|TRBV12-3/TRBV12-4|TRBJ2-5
CASSSLAGENQETQYF
TGTGCCAGCAGTTCACTAGCGGGGGAGAACCAAGAGACCCAGTACTTC
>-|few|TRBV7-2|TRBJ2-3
CASSLSGIADTQYF
TGTGCCAGCAGCTTGAGTGGTATTGCAGATACGCAGTATTTT
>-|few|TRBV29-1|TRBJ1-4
CSSTYNEKLFF
TGCAGCTCAACGTATAATGAAAAACTGTTTTTT
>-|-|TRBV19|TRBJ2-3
CASMQFHSTDTQYF
TGTGCCAGTATGCAATTTCACAGCACAGATACGCAGTATTTT
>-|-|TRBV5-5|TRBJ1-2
CASSGPGRSHNYGYTF
TGTGCCAGCAGCGGCCCCGGGAGGAGTCATAACTATGGCTACACCTTC
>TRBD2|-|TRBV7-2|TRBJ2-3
CASSSPGTKSTDTQYF
TGTGCCAGCAGCTCACCCGGGACTAAGAGCACAGATACGCAGTATTTT
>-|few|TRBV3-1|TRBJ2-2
CASSRGVVSGELFF
TGTGCCAGCAGCCGAGGAGTAGTATCCGGGGAGCTGTTTTTT
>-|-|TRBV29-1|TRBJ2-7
CSGQVENSYEQYF
TGCAGCGGCCAGGTAGAGAACTCCTACGAGCAGTACTTC
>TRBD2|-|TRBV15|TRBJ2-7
CATSRVPTGLAGGYEQYF
TGTGCCACCAGCAGAGTCCCTACTGGACTAGCGGGGGGTTACGAGCAGTACTTC
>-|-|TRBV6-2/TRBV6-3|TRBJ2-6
CATRQGFGANVLTF
TGTGCCACCCGGCAGGGTTTTGGGGCCAACGTCCTGACTTTC
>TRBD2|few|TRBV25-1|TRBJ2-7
CASSDTLAVLYEQYF
TGTGCCAGCAGTGATACCCTAGCGGTCCTCTACGAGCAGTACTTC
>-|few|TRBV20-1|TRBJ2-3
CSARDRGNTQYF
TGCAGTGCTAGAGATCGAGGGAATACGCAGTATTTT
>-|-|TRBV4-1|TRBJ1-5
CASSQEEVNQPQHF
TGCGCCAGCAGCCAAGAGGAGGTCAATCAGCCCCAGCATTTT
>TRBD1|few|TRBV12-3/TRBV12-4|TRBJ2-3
CASSLQGAVTDTQYF
TGTGCCAGCAGTCTACAGGGGGCGGTCACAGATACGCAGTATTTT
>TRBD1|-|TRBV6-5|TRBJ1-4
CASSTGVPNEKLFF
TGTGCCAGCAGTACAGGGGTTCCTAATGAAAAACTGTTTTTT
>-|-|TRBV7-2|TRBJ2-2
CASMPGWGSGTGELFF
TGTGCCAGCATGCCGGGCTGGGGCTCGGGCACCGGGGAGCTGTTTTTT
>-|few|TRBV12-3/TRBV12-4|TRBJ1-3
CASRRNTIYF
TGTGCCAGCAGGAGAAACACCATATATTTT
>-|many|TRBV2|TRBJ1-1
CASSELEDTEAFF
TGTGCCAGCAGTGAACTGGAGGACACTGAAGCTTTCTTT
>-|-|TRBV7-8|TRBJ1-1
CASSLSADTGTEAFF
TGTGCCAGCAGCTTAAGTGCGGATACGGGCACTGAAGCTTTCTTT
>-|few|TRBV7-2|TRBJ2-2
CASSLEPGLQDGELFF
TGTGCCAGCAGCTTGGAACCGGGACTCCAAGACGGGGAGCTGTTTTTT
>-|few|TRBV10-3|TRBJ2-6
CAISAPGAGANVLTF
TGTGCCATCAGTGCCCCGGGGGCCGGGGCCAACGTCCTGACTTTC
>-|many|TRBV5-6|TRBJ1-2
CASIARTAWGYGYTF
TGTGCCAGCATCGCGAGGACGGCCTGGGGTTATGGCTACACCTTC
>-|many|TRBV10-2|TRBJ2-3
CASSDSGPPRTDTQYF
TGCGCCAGCAGTGATTCGGGACCACCTCGCACAGATACGCAGTATTTT
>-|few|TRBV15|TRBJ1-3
CATSREFTSSGNTIYF
TGTGCCACCAGCAGGGAGTTCACGAGCTCTGGAAACACCATATATTTT
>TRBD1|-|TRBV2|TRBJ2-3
CASPPGQGHTQYF
TGTGCCAGCCCACCGGGACAGGGGCATACGCAGTATTTT
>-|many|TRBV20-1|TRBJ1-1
CSAWRGNTEAFF
TGCAGTGCATGGAGGGGGAACACTGAAGCTTTCTTT
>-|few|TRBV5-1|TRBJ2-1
CASSLYQGLNNEQFF
TGCGCCAGCAGCTTGTATCAAGGCTTGAATAATGAGCAGTTCTTC
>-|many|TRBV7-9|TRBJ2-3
CASSLSTQYF
TGTGCCAGCAGCTTAAGTACGCAGTATTTT
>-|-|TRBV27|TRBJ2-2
CASRSRRGEGTGELFF
TGTGCCAGCCGGAGCCGACGCGGGGAAGGCACCGGGGAGCTGTTTTTT
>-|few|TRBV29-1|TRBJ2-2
CSVVAGELFF
TGCAGCGTTGTAGCAGGGGAGCTGTTTTTT
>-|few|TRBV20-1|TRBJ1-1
CSARSPTSSMNTEAFF
TGCAGTGCTAGAAGTCCGACATCTTCCATGAACACTGAAGCTTTCTTT
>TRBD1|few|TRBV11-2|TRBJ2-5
CASSSRVGQGAQETQYF
TGTGCCAGCAGCTCAAGGGTTGGGCAGGGGGCCCAAGAGACCCAGTACTTC
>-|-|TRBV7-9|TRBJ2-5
CASSLGERTMETQYF
TGTGCCAGCAGCTTGGGGGAAAGGACAATGGAGACCCAGTACTTC
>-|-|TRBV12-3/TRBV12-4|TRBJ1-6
CASRSSGSPLHF
TGTGCCAGCAGGAGTTCGGGTTCACCCCTCCACTTT
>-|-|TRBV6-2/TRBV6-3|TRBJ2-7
CASSYSNSTNWYEQYF
TGTGCCAGCAGTTACTCGAATTCCACAAACTGGTACGAGCAGTACTTC
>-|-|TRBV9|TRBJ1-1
CASSVELETEAFF
TGTGCCAGCAGCGTAGAGTTGGAGACTGAAGCTTTCTTT
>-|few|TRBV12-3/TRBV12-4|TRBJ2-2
CASSFAIARTGELFF
TGTGCCAGCAGTTTCGCCATTGCGCGGACCGGGGAGCTGTTTTTT
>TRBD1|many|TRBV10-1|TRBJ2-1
CASRGQGDHEQFF
TGCGCCAGCAGGGGACAGGGTGACCATGAGCAGTTCTTC
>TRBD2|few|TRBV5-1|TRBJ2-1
CASSLGDYINEQFF
TGCGCCAGCAGCTTGGGGGACTACATAAATGAGCAGTTCTTC
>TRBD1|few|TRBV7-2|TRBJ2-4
CASSPPGTGHIQYF
TGTGCCAGCAGCCCACCGGGGACAGGTCATATTCAGTACTTC